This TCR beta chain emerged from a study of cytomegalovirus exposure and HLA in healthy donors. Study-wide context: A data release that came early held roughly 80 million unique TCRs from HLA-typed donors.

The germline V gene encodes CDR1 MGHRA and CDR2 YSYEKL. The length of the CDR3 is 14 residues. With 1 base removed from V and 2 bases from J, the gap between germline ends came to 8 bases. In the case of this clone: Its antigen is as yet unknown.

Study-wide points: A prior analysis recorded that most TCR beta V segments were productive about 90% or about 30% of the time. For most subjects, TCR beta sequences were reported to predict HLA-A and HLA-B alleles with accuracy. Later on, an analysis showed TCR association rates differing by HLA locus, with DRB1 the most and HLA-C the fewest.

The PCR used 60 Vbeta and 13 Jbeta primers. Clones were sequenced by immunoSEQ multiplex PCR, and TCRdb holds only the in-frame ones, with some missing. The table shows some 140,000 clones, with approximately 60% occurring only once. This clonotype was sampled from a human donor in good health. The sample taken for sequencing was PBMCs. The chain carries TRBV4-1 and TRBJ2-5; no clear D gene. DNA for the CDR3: TGCGCCAGCAGCCAAGTGGAGAGGCAAGAGACCCAGTACTTC. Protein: CASSQVERQETQYF.